Sequencing of this T cell receptor beta chain was carried out in a study of control samples from healthy donors and cancer patients. CDR1 and CDR2 (germline): ENHRY, SYGVKD. V lost 10 bases and J lost 0; bases outside the gene matches: 14. This CDR3 comprises 17 residues. Produced via immunoSEQ multiplex PCR; TCRdb's table is partial and in-frame only. The table shows roughly 130,000 clones, with just over 90% occurring only once. The clonotype comes from a man between 45 and 60 years old with head and neck cancer. The chain couples TRBV10-3 to TRBJ2-1; 8 bases map to TRBD1. Sequenced sample: PBMCs. CDR3 DNA sequence: TGTGCCACCCTTACTGCAGGGGGCGACAGCTCCTACAATGAGCAGTTCTTC. It encodes CATLTAGGDSSYNEQFF.